These T cell receptor beta chains were read from a single sample in a study of T-cell reconstitution after alpha-beta-depleted transplantation in children. TCRdb reanalysed the PCR reads using MiXCR and keeps one entry per CDR3 protein. The data show around 700,000 distinct CDR3 sequences, around 13% seen once. Sequenced here: PBMCs, sampled before TCRalphabeta/CD19-depleted stem cell transplant. The receptor source for this set is a girl aged 2-9 years with congenital amegakaryocytic thrombocytopenia, due to receive a stem cell transplant. CDR3s include the opening cysteine and the closing phenylalanine or tryptophan. The D gene is left open where the match is weak. Clone size is shown for a subset of rows, as once, few, many or a class of expanded clone.

TRBJ2-6 | . | . | TRBV6-1 | CASSRSGANVLTF | TGTGCCAGCAGTCGCTCTGGGGCCAACGTCCTGACTTTC
TRBJ2-2 | few | . | TRBV20-1 | CSAPRRAANTGELFF | TGCAGTGCCCCCCGGAGGGCGGCGAACACCGGGGAGCTGTTTTTT
TRBJ2-2 | . | . | TRBV6-5 | CASSRSVGELFF | TGTGCCAGCAGCCGGTCGGTCGGGGAGCTGTTTTTT
TRBJ2-2 | few | . | TRBV7-8 | CASSLFRGELFF | TGTGCCAGCAGCTTATTTAGGGGGGAGCTGTTTTTT
TRBJ2-1 | many | TRBD2 | TRBV5-1 | CASSLVGSGRVSEQFF | TGCGCCAGCAGCTTGGTCGGTAGCGGGAGGGTCAGTGAGCAGTTCTTC
TRBJ2-7 | . | . | TRBV29-1 | CSVGGGLHSYEQYF | TGCAGCGTGGGAGGGGGCCTCCACTCCTACGAGCAGTACTTC
TRBJ2-7 | few | TRBD1 | TRBV4-1 | CASSLVQGAGNEQYF | TGCGCCAGCAGCCTCGTACAGGGGGCTGGTAACGAGCAGTACTTC
TRBJ2-5 | . | . | TRBV7-2 | CASTLRGQQETQYF | TGTGCCAGCACCCTACGGGGGCAGCAAGAGACCCAGTACTTC
TRBJ2-6 | once | . | TRBV14 | CASSQLLRERSGANVLTF | TGTGCCAGCAGCCAACTTTTGAGGGAAAGGAGTGGGGCCAACGTCCTGACTTTC
TRBJ2-2 | few | . | TRBV24-1 | CATSDLPQGSGELFF | TGTGCCACCAGTGATTTGCCCCAGGGAAGCGGGGAGCTGTTTTTT
TRBJ2-1 | few | . | TRBV21-1 | CASSQSPGTKGAIEQFF | TGTGCCAGCAGTCAGTCGCCGGGTACTAAGGGGGCTATTGAGCAGTTCTTC
TRBJ2-5 | many | . | TRBV29-1 | CSVQGEETQYF | TGCAGCGTGCAGGGAGAAGAGACCCAGTACTTC
TRBJ2-6 | few | . | TRBV7-9 | CASTRNSGANVLTF | TGTGCCAGCACCCGGAACTCTGGGGCCAACGTCCTGACTTTC
TRBJ2-1 | many | TRBD2 | TRBV20-1 | CSRTSGSDEQFF | TGCAGCCGGACTAGCGGGAGCGATGAGCAGTTCTTC
TRBJ2-2 | few | TRBD1 | TRBV7-2 | CASSLVRGRTGELFF | TGTGCCAGCAGCTTGGTTAGGGGGCGCACCGGGGAGCTGTTTTTT
TRBJ2-7 | many | TRBD2 | TRBV20-1 | CSARERTSVSYEQYF | TGCAGTGCTAGAGAAAGAACTAGCGTTAGCTACGAGCAGTACTTC
TRBJ2-3 | many | . | TRBV20-1 | CSARAGTSTDTQYF | TGCAGTGCTAGAGCAGGAACTAGCACAGATACGCAGTATTTT
TRBJ2-5 | few | . | TRBV30 | CAWSYEETQYF | TGTGCCTGGAGTTACGAAGAGACCCAGTACTTC
TRBJ2-3 | many | . | TRBV5-1 | CASSVSPPGTTDTQYF | TGCGCCAGCAGCGTATCCCCACCGGGGACCACAGATACGCAGTATTTT
TRBJ1-3 | . | . | TRBV30 | CAWGRPISGNTIYF | TGTGCCTGGGGGCGGCCGATCTCTGGAAACACCATATATTTT
TRBJ1-6 | . | TRBD1 | TRBV4-1 | CASSPNGPGQLGSPLHF | TGCGCCAGCAGCCCTAACGGACCGGGACAGTTGGGTTCACCCCTCCACTTT
TRBJ2-2 | . | TRBD1 | TRBV12-3/TRBV12-4 | CATRAQDRVVSGELFF | TGTGCCACCCGAGCGCAGGACAGGGTTGTTTCCGGGGAGCTGTTTTTT
TRBJ2-5 | many | . | TRBV20-1 | CSARDTRLFRETQYF | TGCAGTGCTAGAGATACTCGGCTCTTCCGGGAGACCCAGTACTTC
TRBJ1-3 | many | . | TRBV12-3/TRBV12-4 | CASSTTGSGNTIYF | TGTGCCAGCAGTACGACAGGCTCTGGAAACACCATATATTTT
TRBJ2-1 | many | TRBD2 | TRBV4-1 | CASSQEAAGGFEQFF | TGCGCCAGCAGCCAAGAGGCAGCGGGAGGTTTTGAGCAGTTCTTC
TRBJ2-7 | few | . | TRBV12-3/TRBV12-4 | CASTVGGSYEQYF | TGTGCCAGCACCGTCGGGGGCAGCTACGAGCAGTACTTC
TRBJ2-1 | many | . | TRBV12-3/TRBV12-4 | CASSSRDEQFF | TGTGCCAGCAGCTCACGGGATGAGCAGTTCTTC
TRBJ2-6 | few | . | TRBV4-1 | CASSRPIGEENSGANVLTF | TGCGCCAGCAGCCGACCTATCGGGGAGGAGAACTCTGGGGCCAACGTCCTGACTTTC
TRBJ2-2 | . | . | TRBV5-6 | CASSLAGENTGELFF | TGTGCCAGCAGCTTGGCAGGGGAGAACACCGGGGAGCTGTTTTTT
TRBJ2-7 | . | . | TRBV27 | CASRDSGEQYF | TGTGCCAGCAGGGACAGTGGGGAGCAGTACTTC
TRBJ2-7 | few | . | TRBV7-9 | CASSSRGVEQYF | TGTGCCAGCAGCTCGCGCGGGGTCGAGCAGTACTTC